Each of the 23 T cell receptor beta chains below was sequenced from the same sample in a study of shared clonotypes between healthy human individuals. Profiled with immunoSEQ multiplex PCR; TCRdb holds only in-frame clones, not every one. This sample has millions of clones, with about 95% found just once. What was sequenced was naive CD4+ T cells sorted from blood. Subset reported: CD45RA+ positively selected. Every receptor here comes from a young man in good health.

CDR3 nucleotides: TGTGCCAGCAGCCAATATTCGGACAGGGTGAACACTGAAGCTTTCTTT. It yields the protein CASSQYSDRVNTEAFF. The rearrangement links TRBV7-2 to TRBJ1-1, with 8 positions matching TRBD1. The V gene's germline CDR1 is SGHTA and CDR2 FQGNSA. V lost 5 bases, J lost 0 bases, and 8 bases stayed unmatched. This CDR3 region has 16 residues.

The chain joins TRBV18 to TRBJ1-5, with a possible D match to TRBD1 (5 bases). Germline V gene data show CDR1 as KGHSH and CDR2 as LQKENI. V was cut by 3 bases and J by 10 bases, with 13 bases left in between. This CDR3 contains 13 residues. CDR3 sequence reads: CASSPGGMKPQHF. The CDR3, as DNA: TGTGCCAGCTCACCCGGGGGAATGAAACCCCAGCATTTT.

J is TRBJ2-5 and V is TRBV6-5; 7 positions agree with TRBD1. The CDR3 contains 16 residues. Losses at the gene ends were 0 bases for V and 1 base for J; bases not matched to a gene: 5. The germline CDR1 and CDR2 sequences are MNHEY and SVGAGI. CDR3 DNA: TGTGCCAGCAGTTACTCGTGGTCAGGGGGCCAAGAGACCCAGTACTTC. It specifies CASSYSWSGGQETQYF.

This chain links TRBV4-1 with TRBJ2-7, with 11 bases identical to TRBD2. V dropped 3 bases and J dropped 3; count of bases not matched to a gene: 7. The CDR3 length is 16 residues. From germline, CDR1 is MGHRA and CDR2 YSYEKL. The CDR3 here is CASSQPLAGVYYEQYF. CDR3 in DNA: TGCGCCAGCAGCCAGCCACTAGCGGGAGTGTACTACGAGCAGTACTTC.

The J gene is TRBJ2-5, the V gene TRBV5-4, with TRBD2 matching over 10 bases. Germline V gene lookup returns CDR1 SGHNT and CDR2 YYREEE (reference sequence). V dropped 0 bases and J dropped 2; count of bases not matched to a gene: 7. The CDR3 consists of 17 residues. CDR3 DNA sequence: TGTGCCAGCAGCTTGGCCTGGACTAGCGGAAGGCAAGAGACCCAGTACTTC. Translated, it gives CASSLAWTSGRQETQYF. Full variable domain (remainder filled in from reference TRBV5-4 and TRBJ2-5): ETGVTQSPTHLIKTRGQQVTLRCSSQSGHNTVSWYQQALGQGPQFIFQYYREEENGRGNFPPRFSGLQFPNYSSELNVNALELDDSALYLCASSLAWTSGRQETQYFGPGTRLLVL.

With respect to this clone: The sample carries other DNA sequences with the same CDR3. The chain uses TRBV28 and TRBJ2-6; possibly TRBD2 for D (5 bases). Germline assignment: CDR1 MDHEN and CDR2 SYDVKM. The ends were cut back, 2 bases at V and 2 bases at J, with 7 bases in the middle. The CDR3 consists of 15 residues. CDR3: CASSLEGAGANVLTF. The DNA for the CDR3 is TGTGCCAGCAGTTTAGAGGGCGCTGGGGCCAACGTCCTGACTTTC.

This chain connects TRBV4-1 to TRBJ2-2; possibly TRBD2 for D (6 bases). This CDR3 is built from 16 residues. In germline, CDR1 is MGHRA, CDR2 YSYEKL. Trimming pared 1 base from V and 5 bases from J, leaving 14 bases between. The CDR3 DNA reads TGCGCCAGCAGCCAAGCCCCTAGCGCAAGAACCGGGGAGCTGTTTTTT. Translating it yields CASSQAPSARTGELFF.

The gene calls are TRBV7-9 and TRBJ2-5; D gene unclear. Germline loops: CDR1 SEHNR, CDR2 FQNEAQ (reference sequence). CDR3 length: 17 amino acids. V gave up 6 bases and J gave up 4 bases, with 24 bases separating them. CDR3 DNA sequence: TGTGCCAGCAGGTACTACCTCAAGGTCATCCACGGAGAGACCCAGTACTTC. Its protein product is CASRYYLKVIHGETQYF.

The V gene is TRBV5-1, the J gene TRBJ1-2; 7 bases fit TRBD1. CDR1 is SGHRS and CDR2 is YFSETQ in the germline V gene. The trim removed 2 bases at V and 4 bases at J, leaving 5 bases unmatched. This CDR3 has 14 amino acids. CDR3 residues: CASSFDRDSYGYTF. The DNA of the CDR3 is TGCGCCAGCAGCTTCGACCGGGACAGCTATGGCTACACCTTC.

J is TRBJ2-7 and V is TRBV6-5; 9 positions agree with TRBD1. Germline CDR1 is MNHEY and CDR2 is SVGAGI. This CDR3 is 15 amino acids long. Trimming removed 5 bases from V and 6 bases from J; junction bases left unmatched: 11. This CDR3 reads CASSRPPGQGAEQYF. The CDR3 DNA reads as TGTGCCAGCAGTCGACCCCCGGGACAGGGAGCCGAGCAGTACTTC.

Written as DNA, the CDR3 is TGTGCCTGGAGATTCGACACCCCCGGGGAGCTGTTTTTT. Translated: CAWRFDTPGELFF. This rearrangement joins TRBV30 to TRBJ2-2; no firm D call. Germline V lookup: CDR1 GTSNPN, CDR2 SVGIG (reference sequence). Between the trimmed V and J ends, which lost 3 bases and 6 bases, there was a span of 11 bases. The CDR3 consists of 13 residues. The full variable domain, completed using reference TRBV30 and TRBJ2-2, is SQTIHQWPATLVQPVGSPLSLECTVEGTSNPNLYWYRQAAGRGLQLLFYSVGIGQISSEVPQNLSASRPQDRQFILSSKKLLLSDSGFYLCAWRFDTPGELFFGEGSRLTVL.

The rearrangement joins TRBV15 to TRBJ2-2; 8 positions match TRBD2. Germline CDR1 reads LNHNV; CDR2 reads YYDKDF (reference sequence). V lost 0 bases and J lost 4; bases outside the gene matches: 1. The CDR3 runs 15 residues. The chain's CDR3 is CATSRDRGGTGELFF. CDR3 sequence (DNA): TGTGCCACCAGCAGAGATCGGGGGGGCACCGGGGAGCTGTTTTTT.

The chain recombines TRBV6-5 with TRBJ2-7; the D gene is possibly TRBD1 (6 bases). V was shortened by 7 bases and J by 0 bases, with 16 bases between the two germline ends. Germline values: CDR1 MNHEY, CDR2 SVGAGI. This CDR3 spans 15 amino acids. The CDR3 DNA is TGTGCCAGCACCTCAGGGGTGACGGGCTCCTACGAGCAGTACTTC. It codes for CASTSGVTGSYEQYF.

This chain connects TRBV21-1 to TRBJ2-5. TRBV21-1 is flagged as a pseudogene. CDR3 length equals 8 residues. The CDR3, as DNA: TGTGCCAGAGAGACCCAGTACTTC. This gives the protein CARETQYF.

CDR3: CASSLTTGLVETQYF. The CDR3 DNA reads TGTGCCAGCAGCTTAACTACAGGGTTAGTTGAGACCCAGTACTTC. The chain couples TRBV7-8 to TRBJ2-5; a possible D gene is TRBD1 (6 bases). The CDR3 sequence is 15 residues long. Germline assignment: CDR1 SGHVS and CDR2 FQNEAQ. Trimming stripped 2 bases from V and 5 bases from J, with 15 bases between.

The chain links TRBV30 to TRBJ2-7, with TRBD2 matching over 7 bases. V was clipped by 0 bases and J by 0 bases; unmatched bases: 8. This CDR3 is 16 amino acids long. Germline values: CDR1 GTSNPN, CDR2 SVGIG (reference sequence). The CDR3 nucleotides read TGTGCCTGGAGTGTAAGGGGCAGCGGGGACTCCTACGAGCAGTACTTC. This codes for CAWSVRGSGDSYEQYF.

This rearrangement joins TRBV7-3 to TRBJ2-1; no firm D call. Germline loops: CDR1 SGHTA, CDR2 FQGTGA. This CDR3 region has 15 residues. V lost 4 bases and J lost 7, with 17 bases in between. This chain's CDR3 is CASSSAGEVYNEQFF. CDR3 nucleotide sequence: TGTGCCAGCAGCTCAGCAGGTGAGGTCTATAATGAGCAGTTCTTC.

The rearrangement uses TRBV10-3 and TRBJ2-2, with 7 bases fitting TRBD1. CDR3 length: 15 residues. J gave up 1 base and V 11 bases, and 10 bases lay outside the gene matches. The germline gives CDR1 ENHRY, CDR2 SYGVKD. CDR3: CASGEGAVNTGELFF. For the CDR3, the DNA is TGTGCCTCCGGTGAGGGGGCAGTGAACACCGGGGAGCTGTTTTTT.

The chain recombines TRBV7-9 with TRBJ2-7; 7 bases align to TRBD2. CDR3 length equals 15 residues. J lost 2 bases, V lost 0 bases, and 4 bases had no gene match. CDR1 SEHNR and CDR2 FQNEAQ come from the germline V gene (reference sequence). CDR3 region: CASSLARELTYEQYF. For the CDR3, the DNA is TGTGCCAGCAGCTTAGCGCGGGAGCTCACCTACGAGCAGTACTTC.

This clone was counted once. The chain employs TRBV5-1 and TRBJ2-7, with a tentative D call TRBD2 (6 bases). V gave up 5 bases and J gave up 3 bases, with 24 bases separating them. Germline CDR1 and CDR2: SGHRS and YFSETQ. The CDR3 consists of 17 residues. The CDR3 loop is CASRLYYARGTGYEQYF. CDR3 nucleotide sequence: TGCGCCAGCAGATTATATTACGCCCGCGGGACGGGCTACGAGCAGTACTTC.

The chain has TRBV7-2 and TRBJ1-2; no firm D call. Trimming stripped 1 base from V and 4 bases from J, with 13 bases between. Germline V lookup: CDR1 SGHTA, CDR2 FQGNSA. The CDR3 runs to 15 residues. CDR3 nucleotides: TGTGCCAGCAGCTTAGTTGAGGGCGGGTCCTATGGCTACACCTTC. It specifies CASSLVEGGSYGYTF.

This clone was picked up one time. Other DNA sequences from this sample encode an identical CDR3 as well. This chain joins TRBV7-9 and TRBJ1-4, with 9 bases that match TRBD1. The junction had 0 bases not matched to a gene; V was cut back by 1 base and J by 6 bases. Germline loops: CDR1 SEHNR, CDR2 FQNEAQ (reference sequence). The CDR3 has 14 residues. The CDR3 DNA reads TGTGCCAGCAGCTTAGGGACAGGGGATGAAAAACTGTTTTTT. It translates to CASSLGTGDEKLFF.

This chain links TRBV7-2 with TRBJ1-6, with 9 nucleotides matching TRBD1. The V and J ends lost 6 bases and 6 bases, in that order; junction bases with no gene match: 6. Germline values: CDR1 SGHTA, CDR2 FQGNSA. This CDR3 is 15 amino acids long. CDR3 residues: CASSVGGQGNSPLHF. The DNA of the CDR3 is TGTGCCAGCAGTGTGGGGGGACAGGGTAATTCACCCCTCCACTTT.